This T cell receptor beta chain was profiled in a study of shared clonotypes between healthy human individuals. The germline V gene encodes CDR1 MNHNY and CDR2 SVGAGI (reference sequence). With 6 bases removed from V and 0 bases from J, the gap between germline ends came to 6 bases. The CDR3 is made up of 14 amino acids. Genomic DNA from each subset was divided evenly over several immunoSEQ plates. This table comes from immunoSEQ multiplex PCR, and its TCRdb copy is limited to in-frame clones, with some not included. Of about 2.3 million clones in the sample, more than 85% were seen once. The clonotype originates from a man between 18 and 29 years old in good health. Some clones in this sample may be carry-over from other donors' samples. The chain is built from TRBV6-6 and TRBJ2-6, with D unresolved. Sequenced input: naive CD4+ T cells from PBMCs. Subset in this sample: CD45RA+ positively selected. CDR3 in DNA: TGTGCCAGCAGGGACCTCTCTGGGGCCAACGTCCTGACTTTC. As protein: CASRDLSGANVLTF.